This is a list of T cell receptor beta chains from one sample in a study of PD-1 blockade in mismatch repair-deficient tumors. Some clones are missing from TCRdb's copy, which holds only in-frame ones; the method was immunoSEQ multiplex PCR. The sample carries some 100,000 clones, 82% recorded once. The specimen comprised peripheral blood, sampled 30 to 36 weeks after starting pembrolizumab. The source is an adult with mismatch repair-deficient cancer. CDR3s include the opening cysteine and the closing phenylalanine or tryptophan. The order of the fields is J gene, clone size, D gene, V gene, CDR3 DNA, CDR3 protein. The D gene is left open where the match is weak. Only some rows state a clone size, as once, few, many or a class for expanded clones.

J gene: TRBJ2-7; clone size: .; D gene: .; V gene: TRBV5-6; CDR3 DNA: TGTGCCAGCAGCCTCGGGACGATCTACGAGCAGTACTTC; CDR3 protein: CASSLGTIYEQYF
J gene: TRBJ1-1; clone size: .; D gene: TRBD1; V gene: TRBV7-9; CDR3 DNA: TGTGCCAGCAGCCCACGGACAGGGAACACTGAAGCTTTCTTT; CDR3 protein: CASSPRTGNTEAFF
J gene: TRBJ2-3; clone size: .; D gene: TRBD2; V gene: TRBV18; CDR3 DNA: TGTGCCAGCTCACCGGTTAGACTAGCGGGCACAGATACGCAGTATTTT; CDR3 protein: CASSPVRLAGTDTQYF
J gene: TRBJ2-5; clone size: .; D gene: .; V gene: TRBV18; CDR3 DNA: TGTGCCAGCTCAGGCCAAGAGACCCAGTACTTC; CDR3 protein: CASSGQETQYF
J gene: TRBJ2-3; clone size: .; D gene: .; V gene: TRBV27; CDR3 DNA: TGTGCCAGCAGTCACTACACAGATACGCAGTATTTT; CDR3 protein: CASSHYTDTQYF
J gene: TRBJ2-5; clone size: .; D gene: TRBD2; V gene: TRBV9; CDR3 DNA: TGTGCCAGCAGCGCGGGGGGGGGCCAAGAGACCCAGTACTTC; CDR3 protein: CASSAGGGQETQYF
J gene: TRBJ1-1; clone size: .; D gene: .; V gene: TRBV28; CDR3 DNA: TGTGCCAGCCCCCCCAATATGGGGACGAACACTGAAGCTTTCTTT; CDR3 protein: CASPPNMGTNTEAFF
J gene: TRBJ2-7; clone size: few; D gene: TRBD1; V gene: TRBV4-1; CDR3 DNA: TGCGCCAGCAGCCAACCTCCGGGACAGGGGTGGGGCGAGCAGTACTTC; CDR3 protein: CASSQPPGQGWGEQYF
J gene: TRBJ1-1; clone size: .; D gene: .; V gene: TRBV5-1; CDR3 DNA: TGCGCCAGCAGCTTGGACGGCCTTGGCGCTGAAGCTTTCTTT; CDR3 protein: CASSLDGLGAEAFF
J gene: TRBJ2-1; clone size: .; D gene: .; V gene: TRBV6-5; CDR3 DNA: TGTGCCAGCAGTTTCGGTTCCTACAATGAGCAGTTCTTC; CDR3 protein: CASSFGSYNEQFF
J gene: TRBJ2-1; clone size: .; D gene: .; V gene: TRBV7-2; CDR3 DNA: TGTGCCAGCACCCCCCAGAGGGGATTAGGTAATGAGCAGTTCTTC; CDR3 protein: CASTPQRGLGNEQFF
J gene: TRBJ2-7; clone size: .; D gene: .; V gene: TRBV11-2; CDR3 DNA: TGTGCCAGCAGCCCCCGTGGGAGGAAGCACGAGCAGTACTTC; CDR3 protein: CASSPRGRKHEQYF
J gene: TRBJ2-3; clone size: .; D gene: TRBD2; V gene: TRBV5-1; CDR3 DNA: TGCGCCAGCAGCTCGGGACTAGCTTGGTCGACAGATACGCAGTATTTT; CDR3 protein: CASSSGLAWSTDTQYF
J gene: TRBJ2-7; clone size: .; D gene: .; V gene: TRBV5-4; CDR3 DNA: TGTGCCAGCGAAAGCAGGAATTCCTACGAGCAGTACTTC; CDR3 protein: CASESRNSYEQYF
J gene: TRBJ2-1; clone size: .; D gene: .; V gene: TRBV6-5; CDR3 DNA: TGTGCCAGCAGCCCTTCGTCGGGTGAGCAGTTCTTC; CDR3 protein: CASSPSSGEQFF
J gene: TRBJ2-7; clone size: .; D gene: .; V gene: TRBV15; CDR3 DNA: TGTGCCACCAGCAGGGGACTCGGCGAGCAGTACTTC; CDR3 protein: CATSRGLGEQYF
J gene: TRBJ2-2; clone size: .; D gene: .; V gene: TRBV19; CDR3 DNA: TGTGCCAGTAGTCCGGGACCATCGAACACCGGGGAGCTGTTTTTT; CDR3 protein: CASSPGPSNTGELFF
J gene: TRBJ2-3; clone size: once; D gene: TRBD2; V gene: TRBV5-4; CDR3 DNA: TGTGCCAGCAGACCCGGACTAGCCCCCAGCACAGATACGCAGTATTTT; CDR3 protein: CASRPGLAPSTDTQYF
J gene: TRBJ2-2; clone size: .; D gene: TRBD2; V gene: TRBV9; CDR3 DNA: TGTGCCAGCAGCGTAGGGGGACTAGCGGGAGGAGCGAACACCGGGGAGCTGTTTTTT; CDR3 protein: CASSVGGLAGGANTGELFF
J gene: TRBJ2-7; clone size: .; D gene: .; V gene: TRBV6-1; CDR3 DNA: TGTGCCAGCAGTGAAAGAAGGCAGTTGGAGCAGTACTTC; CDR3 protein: CASSERRQLEQYF
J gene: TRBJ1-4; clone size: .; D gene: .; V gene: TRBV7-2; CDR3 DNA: TGTGCCAGCAGAACGGGGCAGGAGGATGAAAAACTGTTTTTT; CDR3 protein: CASRTGQEDEKLFF
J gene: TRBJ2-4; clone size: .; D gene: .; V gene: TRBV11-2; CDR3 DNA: TGTGCCAGCAGCTTAGTTAACGGGAAGCTACCTGCCAAAAACATTCAGTACTTC; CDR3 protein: CASSLVNGKLPAKNIQYF
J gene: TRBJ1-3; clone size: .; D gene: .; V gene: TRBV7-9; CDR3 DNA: TGTGCCAGCAGCCTTGGGGGGGAAGTAAACACCATATATTTT; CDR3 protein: CASSLGGEVNTIYF
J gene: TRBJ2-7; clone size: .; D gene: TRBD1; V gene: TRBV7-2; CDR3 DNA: TGTGCCAGCAGCTTCCGACAGGGGGTCAACGAGCAGTACTTC; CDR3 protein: CASSFRQGVNEQYF
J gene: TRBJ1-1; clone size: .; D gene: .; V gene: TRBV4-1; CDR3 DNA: TGCGCCAGCAGGGGACTATTATGGAACACTGAAGCTTTCTTT; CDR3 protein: CASRGLLWNTEAFF
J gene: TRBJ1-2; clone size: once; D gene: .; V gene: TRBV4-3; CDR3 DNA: TGCGCCAGCAGCCAAGATCGGGCAGCTCCGCCCTATGGCTACACCTTC; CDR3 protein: CASSQDRAAPPYGYTF
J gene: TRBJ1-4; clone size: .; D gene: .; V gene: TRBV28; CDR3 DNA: TGTGCCAGCAGTTTACCAGGCCTAACGGGGGAAAAACTGTTTTTT; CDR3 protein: CASSLPGLTGEKLFF
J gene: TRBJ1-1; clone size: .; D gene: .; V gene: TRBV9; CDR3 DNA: TGTGCCAGCAGCGTAGTTTCGGGGTCTGAAGCTTTCTTT; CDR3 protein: CASSVVSGSEAFF
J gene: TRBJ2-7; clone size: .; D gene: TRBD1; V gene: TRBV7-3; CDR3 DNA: TGTGCCAGCAGCTATTCAGGGGGTGAGCAGTACTTC; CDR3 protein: CASSYSGGEQYF
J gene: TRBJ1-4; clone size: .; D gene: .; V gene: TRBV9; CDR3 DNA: TGTGCCAGCAGCGTAAACCAATGGGATGAAAAACTGTTTTTT; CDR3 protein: CASSVNQWDEKLFF
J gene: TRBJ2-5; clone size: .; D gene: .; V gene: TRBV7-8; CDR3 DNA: TGTGCCAGCAGCCCCCTGACTCCGAGGGAGACCCAGTACTTC; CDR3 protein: CASSPLTPRETQYF
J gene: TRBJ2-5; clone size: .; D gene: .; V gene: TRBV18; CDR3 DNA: TGTGCCAGCTCCCCATTCGGGGGCCGGCAAGAGACCCAGTACTTC; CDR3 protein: CASSPFGGRQETQYF
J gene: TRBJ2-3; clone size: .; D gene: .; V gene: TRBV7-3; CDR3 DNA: TGTGCCAGCAGCTTAGGCGGGTACACAGATACGCAGTATTTT; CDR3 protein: CASSLGGYTDTQYF
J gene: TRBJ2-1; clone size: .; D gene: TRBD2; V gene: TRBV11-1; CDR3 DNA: TGTGCCAGCAGCTTAGAATCCGGGACTAGCGGATATAATGAGCAGTTCTTC; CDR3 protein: CASSLESGTSGYNEQFF
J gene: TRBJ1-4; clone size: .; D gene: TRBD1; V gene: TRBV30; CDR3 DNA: TGTGCCTGGAGTGTACAGGGGACTGAAAAACTGTTTTTT; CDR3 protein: CAWSVQGTEKLFF
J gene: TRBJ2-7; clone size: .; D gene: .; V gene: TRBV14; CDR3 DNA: TGTGCCAGCAGCCTCCGCTGGGGCGAGCAGTACTTC; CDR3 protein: CASSLRWGEQYF
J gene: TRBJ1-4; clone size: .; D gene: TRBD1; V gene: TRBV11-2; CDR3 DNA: TGTGCCAGCAGCTTAGGGAAGACAGGGGGAAATGAAAAACTGTTTTTT; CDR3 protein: CASSLGKTGGNEKLFF
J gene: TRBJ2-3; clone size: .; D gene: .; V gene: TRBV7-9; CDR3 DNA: TGTGCCAGCAGCTTGGGTGCAGATACGCAGTATTTT; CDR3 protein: CASSLGADTQYF